This T cell receptor beta chain was profiled in a study of T cells in Graves' hyperthyroidism and ophthalmopathy. Amplification of TCR beta CDR3 regions was performed using RNA transcripts as template. RT-PCR in the first round (using the HTBI primer set) targeted the TCR CDR3. MiXCR, applied by TCRdb to the multiplex PCR reads, yields one record per CDR3 protein. The sample carries 600,000 to 700,000 distinct CDR3 sequences, 45% recorded once. For this clonotype: As yet, its antigen is unknown.

Orbital computed tomography and thyroid ultrasound, together with serum TRAb and thyroxine and clinical symptoms, were used for diagnoses. Regarding the study as a whole: Ophthalmopathy, which appeared later, was predicted by the model a median 6.5 months before onset.

V was cut by 8 bases and J by 2 bases, with 15 bases left in between. Germline V gene data show CDR1 as SQVTM and CDR2 as ANQGSEA. The CDR3 runs 13 residues. The rearrangement joins TRBV29-1 to TRBJ1-2; D not certain. Source material: peripheral blood or thyroid tissue (not recorded which). This sequence originates from an adult man with Graves' disease, either hyperthyroidism or ophthalmopathy (not recorded which). The CDR3 nucleotides read TGCAGCTTGAGAGGGAGCGGCAACTATGGCTACACCTTC. This sequence encodes CSLRGSGNYGYTF.